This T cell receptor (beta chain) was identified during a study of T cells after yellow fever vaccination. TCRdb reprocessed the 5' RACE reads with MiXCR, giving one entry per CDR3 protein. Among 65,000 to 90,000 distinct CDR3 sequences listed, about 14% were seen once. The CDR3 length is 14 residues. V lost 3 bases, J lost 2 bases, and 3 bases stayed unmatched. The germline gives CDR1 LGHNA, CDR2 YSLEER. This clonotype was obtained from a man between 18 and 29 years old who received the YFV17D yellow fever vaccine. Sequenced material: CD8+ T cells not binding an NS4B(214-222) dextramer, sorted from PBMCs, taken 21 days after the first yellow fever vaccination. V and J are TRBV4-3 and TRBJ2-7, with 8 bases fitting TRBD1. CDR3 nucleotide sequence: TGCGCCAGCAGCCAGGTGGACAGGGCCTACGAGCAGTACGTC. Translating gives CASSQVDRAYEQYV.